This T cell receptor (beta chain) comes out of a study of blood T cell repertoires in COVID-19. Study in general: T cells, B-cell-depleted T cells, or PBMCs provided the cDNA or gDNA that served as material.

The data were produced by immunoSEQ multiplex PCR, yet TCRdb's version contains in-frame clones alone and is incomplete. The sample yields around 200,000 clones, less than 90% seen once. Trimming took off 4 bases at V and 3 bases at J, with 8 bases between the two ends. The length of the CDR3 is 13 residues. Germline CDR1 LNHDA, CDR2 SQIVND (reference sequence). This chain uses TRBV19 with TRBJ2-3; D might be TRBD1 (5 bases). The receptor's source is a woman aged 40 to 49 with acute or convalescent COVID-19. Material for sequencing was peripheral blood. CDR3 coding DNA: TGTGCCAGTAGTAAAGCAGGGACAGATACGCAGTATTTT. Translation gives CASSKAGTDTQYF.